Listed here are 18 T cell receptor beta chains from one sample, sequenced in a study of blood T cells in healthy people across ages. The use of a sample-barcoded 5' primer and a J-beta primer mix characterized a second PCR of roughly 6 to 11 cycles. TCRdb processed the 5' RACE reads anew with MiXCR; each CDR3 protein has one entry. The sample has fewer than 800,000 distinct CDR3 sequences, more than 20% seen once. This sample also belongs to another study, concerning T cells of mothers and their children.

The sample was blood. The receptors come from a boy aged 5-17 years in good health.

This clonotype was observed at least ten times. This chain joins TRBV7-6 and TRBJ1-1; perhaps TRBD1 as D (5 bases). The V and J ends lost 4 bases and 2 bases respectively, with 11 bases between them. The CDR3 is 14 residues long. Germline assignment: CDR1 SGHVS and CDR2 FNYEAQ. The CDR3 sequence: CASSSGGTNTEAFF. The DNA for the CDR3 is TGTGCCAGCAGCTCGGGGGGGACCAACACTGAAGCTTTCTTT.

This clonotype was counted only a few times. This chain links TRBV7-8 with TRBJ2-6; D call uncertain. The CDR3 consists of 17 residues. V shed 6 bases and J shed 2 bases, with 17 bases lying between them. Germline-derived CDR1 and CDR2 are SGHVS and FQNEAQ. CDR3 coding DNA: TGTGCCAGCAGTTATTCTACCTCTGGGCCTGGGGCCAACGTCCTGACTTTC. It specifies CASSYSTSGPGANVLTF. Filled out from reference TRBV7-8 and TRBJ2-6, the complete variable domain reads GAGVSQSPRYKVAKRGQDVALRCDPISGHVSLFWYQQALGQGPEFLTYFQNEAQLDKSGLPSDRFFAERPEGSVSTLKIQRTQQEDSAVYLCASSYSTSGPGANVLTFGAGSRLTVL.

This clonotype has just a few counts. The J gene is TRBJ2-7, the V gene TRBV6-5, with no clear D. Germline values: CDR1 MNHEY, CDR2 SVGAGI. The CDR3 is 15 amino acids. The germline V and J ends were trimmed by 2 bases and 1 base, with 12 bases remaining between them. Written as DNA, the CDR3 is TGTGCCAGCAGTTACGCGGCAGTTAGGTCCTACGAGCAGTACTTC. Its protein product is CASSYAAVRSYEQYF.

This clonotype was seen more than once but under ten times. V is TRBV7-9 and J is TRBJ1-1, with D unclear. CDR3 length equals 13 residues. The V end lost 3 bases, the J end lost 2 bases, and 7 bases lay between the germline ends. The V gene's germline CDR1 is SEHNR and CDR2 FQNEAQ (reference sequence). CDR3: CASSFGSNTEAFF. In nucleotides, the CDR3 is TGTGCCAGCAGCTTCGGCAGCAACACTGAAGCTTTCTTT.

This clonotype was seen a handful of times. V and J are TRBV7-2 and TRBJ2-5; D may match TRBD1 or TRBD2 (6 bases each). The DNA matches TRBJ2-7 better at its end, which makes the J call doubtful. The CDR3 spans 13 residues. Germline CDR1 reads SGHTA; CDR2 reads FQGNSA. The CDR3 DNA is TGTGCCAGCAGATTAATAGGGGGGAACGAGCAGTACTTC. Amino acids: CASRLIGGNEQYF.

This clonotype was counted only a few times. The CDR3 DNA sequence: TGTGCCAGCAGTGAACGACTAGCGGGAGAAGAGCAGTTCTTC. It is translated as CASSERLAGEEQFF. The genes are TRBV2 and TRBJ2-1; TRBD2 matches at 12 bases. J was trimmed by 10 bases and V by 2 bases; bases with no gene match: 3. From germline, CDR1 is SNHLY and CDR2 FYNNEI. The CDR3 sequence is 14 residues long.

This sequence joins TRBV13 and TRBJ2-7; TRBD1 agrees at 8 bases. The CDR3 contains 15 residues. Trimming cost V 4 bases and J 5 bases; bases outside gene matches: 10. The germline V gene has CDR1 PRHDT and CDR2 FYEKMQ (reference sequence). In DNA, the CDR3 is TGTGCCAGCAGCTCCGGACAGGGCAATATCCACGAGCAGTACTTC. Amino acids: CASSSGQGNIHEQYF.

The rearrangement joins TRBV24-1 to TRBJ2-5; D not resolved. The assigned J gene may be wrong: the sequence end matches TRBJ2-1 better. CDR3 size: 16 residues. Germline V gives CDR1 KGHDR, CDR2 SFDVKD. CDR3 protein: CATSDYDKGNRNEQFF. The DNA of the CDR3 is TGTGCCACCAGTGATTACGACAAGGGTAATAGAAATGAGCAGTTCTTC.

This chain uses TRBV11-1 with TRBJ2-1; unclear D gene. Trimming cost V 1 base and J 7 bases, with 8 bases left between them. The CDR3 runs to 13 residues. Per germline, CDR1 SGHAT and CDR2 FQDESV (reference sequence). The CDR3 loop reads CASSLGPQNEQFF. CDR3 nucleotide sequence: TGTGCCAGCAGCTTAGGTCCACAGAATGAGCAGTTCTTC.

The chain links TRBV2 to TRBJ2-7; weak D call: TRBD1 (8 bases). The CDR3 totals 15 residues. Germline CDR1 is SNHLY and CDR2 is FYNNEI. V lost 4 bases and J 2 bases, leaving 15 bases between the germline ends. This chain's CDR3 is CASSVLQGGTYEQYF. CDR3 sequence (DNA): TGTGCCAGCAGTGTCTTACAGGGGGGGACCTACGAGCAGTACTTC.

The chain employs TRBV12-3 or TRBV12-4 and TRBJ2-5; 13 bases line up with TRBD2. Germline trimming cut 6 bases from V and 4 bases from J; bases unmatched to any gene: 5. This CDR3 comprises 15 residues. The CDR3 loop is CASSQGLAGLETQYF. The CDR3 nucleotides are TGTGCCAGCAGCCAGGGACTAGCGGGGCTAGAGACCCAGTACTTC.

The chain recombines TRBV4-1 with TRBJ1-1; D unclear. This CDR3 is built from 14 residues. The V gene's germline CDR1 is MGHRA and CDR2 YSYEKL. The germline V and J ends were trimmed by 0 bases and 5 bases, with 10 bases remaining between them. The CDR3 spells CASSQDSLGTEAFF. CDR3 in DNA: TGCGCCAGCAGCCAAGATAGTTTGGGGACTGAAGCTTTCTTT.

The sample holds a few counts of this clonotype. The chain carries TRBV5-1 and TRBJ1-1; D ambiguous. This CDR3 is built from 17 residues. Germline V gives CDR1 SGHRS, CDR2 YFSETQ. The V gene lost 0 bases and the J gene lost 1 base, with 16 bases spanning the gap. The CDR3, as DNA: TGCGCCAGCAGCTTGGACCTATCTGGACGGGCGAACACTGAAGCTTTCTTT. Translating it yields CASSLDLSGRANTEAFF.

The V and J genes are TRBV5-1 and TRBJ2-5, with 10 bases fitting TRBD1. The CDR3 runs 14 residues. The trim removed 5 bases at V and 5 bases at J, leaving 6 bases unmatched. The germline V gene has CDR1 SGHRS and CDR2 YFSETQ. The CDR3 reads CASRPGQGYETQYF. CDR3 in DNA: TGCGCCAGCAGACCGGGACAGGGGTATGAGACCCAGTACTTC.

V usage is TRBV7-3 and J usage is TRBJ2-7; 8 nucleotides line up with TRBD2. V was pared by 5 bases and J by 3 bases, with 6 bases of the junction left unmatched. Germline V gene data show CDR1 as SGHTA and CDR2 as FQGTGA. There are 14 residues in the CDR3. The chain's CDR3 is CASSASSGYYEQYF. DNA for the CDR3: TGTGCCAGCAGCGCTTCTAGCGGGTACTACGAGCAGTACTTC.

The rearrangement uses TRBV12-3 or TRBV12-4 and TRBJ2-1; 7 positions agree with TRBD2. This CDR3 has 13 residues. The V segment lost 6 bases and the J segment 4 bases; nucleotides outside the gene matches: 3. The CDR3: CASRASGYNEQFF. The DNA of the CDR3 is TGTGCCAGCAGGGCTAGCGGTTACAATGAGCAGTTCTTC.

The V call is TRBV29-1, the J call TRBJ2-1; 12 bases align to TRBD2. This CDR3 contains 16 residues. The J segment lost 3 bases and the V segment lost 7 bases, leaving 10 bases of the junction unmatched. Per germline, CDR1 SQVTM and CDR2 ANQGSEA. For the CDR3, the DNA is TGCAGCGCAAATGGACTAGCGGGGTTCTACTACAATGAGCAGTTCTTC. Its protein is CSANGLAGFYYNEQFF.

The rearrangement links TRBV14 to TRBJ1-1; D ambiguous. Looked up from germline, CDR1 is SGHDN and CDR2 is FVKESK. This CDR3 spans 12 amino acids. V shed 3 bases and J shed 7 bases, with 9 bases lying between them. CDR3 loop: CASSQAYLEAFF. The CDR3 DNA follows: TGTGCCAGCAGCCAGGCCTACCTTGAAGCTTTCTTT.